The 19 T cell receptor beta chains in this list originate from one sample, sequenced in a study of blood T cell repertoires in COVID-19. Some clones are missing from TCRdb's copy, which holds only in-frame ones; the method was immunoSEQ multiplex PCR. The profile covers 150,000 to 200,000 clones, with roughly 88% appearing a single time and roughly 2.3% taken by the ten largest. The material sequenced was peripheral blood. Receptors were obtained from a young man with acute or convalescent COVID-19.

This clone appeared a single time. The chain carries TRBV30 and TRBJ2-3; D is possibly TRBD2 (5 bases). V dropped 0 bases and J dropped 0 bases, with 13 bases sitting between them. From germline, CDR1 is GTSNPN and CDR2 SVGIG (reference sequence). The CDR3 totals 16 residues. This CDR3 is CAWSVRSGYSTDTQYF. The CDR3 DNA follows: TGTGCCTGGAGTGTACGGAGCGGCTATAGCACAGATACGCAGTATTTT. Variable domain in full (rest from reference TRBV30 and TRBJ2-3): SQTIHQWPATLVQPVGSPLSLECTVEGTSNPNLYWYRQAAGRGLQLLFYSVGIGQISSEVPQNLSASRPQDRQFILSSKKLLLSDSGFYLCAWSVRSGYSTDTQYFGPGTRLTVL.

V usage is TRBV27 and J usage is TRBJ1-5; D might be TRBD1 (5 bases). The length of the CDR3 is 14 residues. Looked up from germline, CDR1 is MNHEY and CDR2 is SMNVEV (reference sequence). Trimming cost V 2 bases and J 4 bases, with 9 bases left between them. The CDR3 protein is CASSLQGTNQPQHF. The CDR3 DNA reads TGTGCCAGCAGTTTACAGGGAACTAATCAGCCCCAGCATTTT.

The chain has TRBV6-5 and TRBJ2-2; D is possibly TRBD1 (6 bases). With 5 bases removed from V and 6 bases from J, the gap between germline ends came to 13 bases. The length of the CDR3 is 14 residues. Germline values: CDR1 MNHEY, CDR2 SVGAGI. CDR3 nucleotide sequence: TGTGCCAGCAGTCCAGGGGTCGGCTCCGGGGAGCTGTTTTTT. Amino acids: CASSPGVGSGELFF.

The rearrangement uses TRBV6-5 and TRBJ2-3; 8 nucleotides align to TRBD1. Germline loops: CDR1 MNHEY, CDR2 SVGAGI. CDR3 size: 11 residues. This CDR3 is CAGQGTDTQYF. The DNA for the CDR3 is TGTGCAGGACAGGGAACAGATACGCAGTATTTT.

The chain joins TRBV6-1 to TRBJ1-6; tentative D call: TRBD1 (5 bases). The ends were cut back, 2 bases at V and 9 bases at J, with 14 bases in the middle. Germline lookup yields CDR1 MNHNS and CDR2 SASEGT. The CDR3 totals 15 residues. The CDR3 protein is CASSEYRSFGSPLHF. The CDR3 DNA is TGTGCCAGCAGTGAATACAGGAGCTTCGGTTCACCCCTCCACTTT.

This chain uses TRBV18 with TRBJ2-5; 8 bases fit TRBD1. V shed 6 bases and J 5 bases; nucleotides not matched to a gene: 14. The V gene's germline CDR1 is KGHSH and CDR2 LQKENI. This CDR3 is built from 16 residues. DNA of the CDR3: TGTGCCAGCTCCCTCTCGAGGCAGGGGGCAGGGGAGACCCAGTACTTC. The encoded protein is CASSLSRQGAGETQYF.

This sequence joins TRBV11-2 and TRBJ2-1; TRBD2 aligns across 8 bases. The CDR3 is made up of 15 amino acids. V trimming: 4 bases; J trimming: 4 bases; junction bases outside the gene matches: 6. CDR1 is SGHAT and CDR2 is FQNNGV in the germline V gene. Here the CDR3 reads CASSSLRGRYNEQFF. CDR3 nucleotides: TGTGCCAGCAGCTCCCTCCGCGGGAGGTACAATGAGCAGTTCTTC.

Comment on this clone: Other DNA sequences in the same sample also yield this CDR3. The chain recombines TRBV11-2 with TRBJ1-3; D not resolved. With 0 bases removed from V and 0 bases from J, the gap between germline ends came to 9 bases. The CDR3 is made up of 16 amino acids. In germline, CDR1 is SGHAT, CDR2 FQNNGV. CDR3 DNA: TGTGCCAGCAGCTTAGATCGACACCCCTCTGGAAACACCATATATTTT. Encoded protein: CASSLDRHPSGNTIYF.

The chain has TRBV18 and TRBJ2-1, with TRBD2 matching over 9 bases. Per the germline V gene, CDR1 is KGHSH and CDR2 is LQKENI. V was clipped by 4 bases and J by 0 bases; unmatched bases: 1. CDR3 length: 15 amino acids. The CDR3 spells CASSLSGSSYNEQFF. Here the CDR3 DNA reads TGTGCCAGCTCACTTAGCGGGAGCTCCTACAATGAGCAGTTCTTC.

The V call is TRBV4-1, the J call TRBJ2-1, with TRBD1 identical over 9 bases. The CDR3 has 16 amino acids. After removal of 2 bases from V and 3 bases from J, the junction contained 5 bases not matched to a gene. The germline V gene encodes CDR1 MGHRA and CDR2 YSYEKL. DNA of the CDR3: TGCGCCAGCAGCCAATTACCGGGACAGGGCTACAATGAGCAGTTCTTC. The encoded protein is CASSQLPGQGYNEQFF.

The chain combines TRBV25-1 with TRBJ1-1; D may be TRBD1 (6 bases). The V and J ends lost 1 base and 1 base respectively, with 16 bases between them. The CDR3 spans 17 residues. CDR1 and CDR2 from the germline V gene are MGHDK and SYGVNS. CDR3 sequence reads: CASSESQGSNSNTEAFF. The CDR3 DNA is TGTGCCAGCAGTGAATCGCAGGGGTCCAACTCGAACACTGAAGCTTTCTTT.

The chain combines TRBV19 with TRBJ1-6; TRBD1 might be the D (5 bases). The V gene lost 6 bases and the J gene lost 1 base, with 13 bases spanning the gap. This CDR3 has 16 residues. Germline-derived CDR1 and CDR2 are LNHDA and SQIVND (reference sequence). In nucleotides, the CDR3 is TGTGCCAGTAGAAAGATGCAGGGATCCTATAATTCACCCCTCCACTTT. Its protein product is CASRKMQGSYNSPLHF.

CDR3 sequence reads: CASSLGGGSEETQYF. CDR3 nucleotides: TGCGCCAGCAGCTTGGGGGGAGGATCTGAGGAGACCCAGTACTTC. The chain couples TRBV5-1 to TRBJ2-5, with D maybe TRBD2 (6 bases). Germline CDR1 SGHRS, CDR2 YFSETQ. Trimming left V 0 bases short and J 5 bases short, with 14 bases between. CDR3 length: 15 residues.

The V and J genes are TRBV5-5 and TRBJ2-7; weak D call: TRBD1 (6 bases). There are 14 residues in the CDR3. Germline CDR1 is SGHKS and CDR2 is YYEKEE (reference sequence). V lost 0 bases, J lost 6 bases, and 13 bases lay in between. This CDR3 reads CASSLVIQGSEQYF. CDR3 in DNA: TGTGCCAGCAGCTTGGTAATACAGGGAAGCGAGCAGTACTTC.

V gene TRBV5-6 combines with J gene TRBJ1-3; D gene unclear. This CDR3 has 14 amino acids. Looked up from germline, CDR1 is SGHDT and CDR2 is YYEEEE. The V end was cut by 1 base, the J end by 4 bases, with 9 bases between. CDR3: CASSLSGSGNTIYF. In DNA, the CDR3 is TGTGCCAGCAGCTTGTCGGGGAGCGGAAACACCATATATTTT.

The CDR3 loop is CASSVVWGFNTEAFF. The CDR3 bases are TGTGCCAGCAGCGTAGTTTGGGGCTTTAACACTGAAGCTTTCTTT. The genes are TRBV9 and TRBJ1-1; D may be TRBD1 (5 bases). CDR1 is SGDLS and CDR2 is YYNGEE in the germline V gene. This CDR3 is 15 amino acids long. V lost 0 bases and J lost 2, with 11 bases in between.

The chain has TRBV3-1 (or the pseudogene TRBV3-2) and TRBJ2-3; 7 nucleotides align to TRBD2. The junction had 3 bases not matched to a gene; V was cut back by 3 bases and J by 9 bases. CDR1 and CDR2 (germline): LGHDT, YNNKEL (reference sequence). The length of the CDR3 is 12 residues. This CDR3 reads CASSQGGGTQYF. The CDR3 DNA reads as TGTGCCAGCAGCCAGGGGGGGGGAACGCAGTATTTT.

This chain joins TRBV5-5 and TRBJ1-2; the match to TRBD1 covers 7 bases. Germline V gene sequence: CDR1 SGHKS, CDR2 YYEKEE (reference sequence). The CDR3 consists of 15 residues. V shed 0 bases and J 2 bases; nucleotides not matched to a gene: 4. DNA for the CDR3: TGTGCCAGCAGCTTGGACAGGGGACAAAACTATGGCTACACCTTC. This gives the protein CASSLDRGQNYGYTF.

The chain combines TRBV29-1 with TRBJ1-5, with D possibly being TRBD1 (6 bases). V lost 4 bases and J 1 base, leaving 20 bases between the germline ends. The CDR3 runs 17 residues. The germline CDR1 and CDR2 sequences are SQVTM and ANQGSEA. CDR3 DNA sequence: TGCAGCGTTGCGGGGGGCAGGGGAGCAGGAAGCAATCAGCCCCAGCATTTT. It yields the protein CSVAGGRGAGSNQPQHF.